Listed here are 7 T cell receptor beta chains from one sample, sequenced in a study of T cells in Graves' hyperthyroidism and ophthalmopathy. There were TCR beta CDR3 regions amplified from RNA transcripts. The TCR CDR3 first-round RT-PCR relied on the HTBI primer set. TCRdb processed the multiplex PCR reads anew with MiXCR; each CDR3 protein has one entry. The data contain 550,000 to 600,000 distinct CDR3 sequences, roughly a sixth of them singletons. Sequenced sample: blood. The receptors here all came from a woman under 30 with Graves' hyperthyroidism.

The chain is built from TRBV7-9 and TRBJ2-7; D not resolved. This CDR3 is built from 15 residues. V lost 5 bases to trimming and J lost 3 bases, with 17 bases between them. CDR1 and CDR2 (germline): SEHNR, FQNEAQ (reference sequence). The CDR3 here is CASSPPERSSYEQYF. CDR3 in DNA: TGTGCCAGCAGCCCACCGGAGAGAAGTAGCTACGAGCAGTACTTC. The full variable domain, its missing parts supplied by reference TRBV7-9 and TRBJ2-7, is DTGVSQNPRHKITKRGQNVTFRCDPISEHNRLYWYRQTLGQGPEFLTYFQNEAQLEKSRLLSDRFSAERPKGSFSTLEIQRTEQGDSAMYLCASSPPERSSYEQYFGPGTRLTVT.

This chain connects TRBV10-3 to TRBJ1-4; D possibly corresponds to TRBD1 (5 bases). Germline V gene sequence: CDR1 ENHRY, CDR2 SYGVKD. The CDR3 is made up of 15 amino acids. The V end was cut by 5 bases, the J end by 2 bases, with 12 bases between. The CDR3 coding sequence is TGTGCCATCAGTTCAGGGACGGGCACTAATGAAAAACTGTTTTTT. This sequence encodes CAISSGTGTNEKLFF.

Many counts were recorded for this clonotype. The chain couples TRBV7-8 to TRBJ2-4; no reliable D call. The CDR3 consists of 15 residues. Trimming took 5 bases from V and 8 from J, leaving 19 bases between them. Germline CDR1 SGHVS, CDR2 FQNEAQ. The CDR3 DNA is TGTGCCAGCAGCCTACAGTTGGCAGGTGGTGACATTCAGTACTTC. It translates to CASSLQLAGGDIQYF. The full variable domain, in which reference TRBV7-8 and TRBJ2-4 provide the parts outside the CDR3, is GAGVSQSPRYKVAKRGQDVALRCDPISGHVSLFWYQQALGQGPEFLTYFQNEAQLDKSGLPSDRFFAERPEGSVSTLKIQRTQQEDSAVYLCASSLQLAGGDIQYFGAGTRLSVL.

This clonotype was counted ten times or more. This rearrangement joins TRBV3-1 to TRBJ2-7, with D possibly being TRBD2 (6 bases). Germline loops: CDR1 LGHDT, CDR2 YNNKEL (reference sequence). V lost 3 bases and J lost 6, with 21 bases in between. CDR3 size: 16 residues. The CDR3 loop is CASSHRDPGSLLEQYF. The CDR3 DNA follows: TGTGCCAGCAGCCACCGAGACCCCGGGAGCCTCCTCGAGCAGTACTTC.

This clonotype showed up many times. This sequence joins TRBV5-1 and TRBJ1-2; D is unresolved. The V gene's germline CDR1 is SGHRS and CDR2 YFSETQ. This CDR3 has 15 residues. V dropped 0 bases and J dropped 0 bases, with 9 bases sitting between them. The CDR3 nucleotides are TGCGCCAGCAGCTTGGAGGTCACTCCTAACTATGGCTACACCTTC. Amino acid sequence: CASSLEVTPNYGYTF.

The J gene is TRBJ2-1, the V gene TRBV29-1, with TRBD2 matching 7 bases. V lost 5 bases, J lost 7 bases, and 17 bases stayed unmatched. Germline CDR1 is SQVTM and CDR2 is ANQGSEA. This CDR3 comprises 16 residues. CDR3 protein: CSVLTSSGEGINEQFF. The CDR3 DNA is TGCAGCGTTCTGACATCAAGCGGGGAGGGGATTAATGAGCAGTTCTTC.

This clonotype was recorded at least ten times. This chain links TRBV5-1 with TRBJ2-1; no clear D gene. Per the germline V gene, CDR1 is SGHRS and CDR2 is YFSETQ. CDR3 length equals 15 residues. Trimming cost V 4 bases and J 8 bases, with 19 bases left between them. In DNA form, the CDR3 reads TGCGCCAGCAGCCCCTATTTGGAGAGAGGCTATGAGCAGTTCTTC. Protein: CASSPYLERGYEQFF.